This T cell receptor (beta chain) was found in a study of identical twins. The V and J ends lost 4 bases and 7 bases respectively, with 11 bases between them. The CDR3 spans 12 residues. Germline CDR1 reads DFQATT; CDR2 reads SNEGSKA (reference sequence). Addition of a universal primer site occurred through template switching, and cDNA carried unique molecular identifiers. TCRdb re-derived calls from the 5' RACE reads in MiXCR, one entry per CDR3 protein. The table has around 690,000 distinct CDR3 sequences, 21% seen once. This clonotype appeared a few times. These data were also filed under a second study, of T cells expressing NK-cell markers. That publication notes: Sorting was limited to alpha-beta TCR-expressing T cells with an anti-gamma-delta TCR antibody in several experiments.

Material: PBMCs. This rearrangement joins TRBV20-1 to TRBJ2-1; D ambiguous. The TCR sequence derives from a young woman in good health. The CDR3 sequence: CSATPLANEQFF. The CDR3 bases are TGCAGTGCTACCCCTCTGGCAAATGAGCAGTTCTTC.